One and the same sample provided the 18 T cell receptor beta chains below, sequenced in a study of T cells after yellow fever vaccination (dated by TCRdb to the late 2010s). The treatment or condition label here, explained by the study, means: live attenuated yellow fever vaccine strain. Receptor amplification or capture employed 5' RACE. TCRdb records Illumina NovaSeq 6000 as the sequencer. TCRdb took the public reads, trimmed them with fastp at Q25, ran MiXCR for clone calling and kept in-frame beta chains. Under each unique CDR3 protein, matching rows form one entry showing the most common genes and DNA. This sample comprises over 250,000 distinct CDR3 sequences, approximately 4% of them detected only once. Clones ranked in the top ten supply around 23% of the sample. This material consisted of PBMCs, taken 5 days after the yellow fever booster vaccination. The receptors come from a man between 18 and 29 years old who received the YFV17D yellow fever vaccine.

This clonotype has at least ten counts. CDR3 bases: TGTGCCAGCAGCCGGACAGCTGCCTACAATGAAAAACTGTTTTTT. It is translated as CASSRTAAYNEKLFF. J is TRBJ1-4 and V is TRBV11-2; D may be TRBD1 (6 bases). The germline V gene encodes CDR1 SGHAT and CDR2 FQNNGV. CDR3 length equals 15 residues. V lost 5 bases and J 5 bases, leaving 15 bases between the germline ends.

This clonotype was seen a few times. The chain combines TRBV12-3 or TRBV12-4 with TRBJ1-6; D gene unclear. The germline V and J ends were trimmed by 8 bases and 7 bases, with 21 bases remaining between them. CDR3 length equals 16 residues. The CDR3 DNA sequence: TGTGCCAGCGGCCCCCGGGTAGGGTGGGCAAATTCACCCCTCCACTTT. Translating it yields CASGPRVGWANSPLHF.

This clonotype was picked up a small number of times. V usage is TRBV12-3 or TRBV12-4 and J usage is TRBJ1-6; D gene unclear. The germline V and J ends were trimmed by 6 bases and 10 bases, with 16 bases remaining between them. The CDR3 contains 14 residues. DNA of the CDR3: TGTGCCAGCAGCCCCCGTCTGTCGGGGTCACCCCTCCACTTT. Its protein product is CASSPRLSGSPLHF.

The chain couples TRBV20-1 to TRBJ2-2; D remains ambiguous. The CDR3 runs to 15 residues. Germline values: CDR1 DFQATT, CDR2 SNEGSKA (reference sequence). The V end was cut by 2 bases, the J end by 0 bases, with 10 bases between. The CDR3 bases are TGCAGTGCTAGAAAAGGCGGCGCGAACACCGGGGAGCTGTTTTTT. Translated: CSARKGGANTGELFF.

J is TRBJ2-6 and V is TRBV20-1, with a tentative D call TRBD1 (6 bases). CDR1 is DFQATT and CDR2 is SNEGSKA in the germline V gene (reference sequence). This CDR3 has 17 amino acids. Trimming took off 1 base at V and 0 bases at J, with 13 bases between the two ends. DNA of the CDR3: TGCAGTGCTAGAGTTGGGCAGGGGAGCTCTGGGGCCAACGTCCTGACTTTC. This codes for CSARVGQGSSGANVLTF.

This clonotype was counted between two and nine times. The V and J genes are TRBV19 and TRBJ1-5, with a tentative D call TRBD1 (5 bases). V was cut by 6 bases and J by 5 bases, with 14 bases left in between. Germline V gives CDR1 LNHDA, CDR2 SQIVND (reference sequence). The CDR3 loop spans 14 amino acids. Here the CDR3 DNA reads TGTGCCAGTAGCCCGGAGAGGGGCTATCAGCCCCAGCATTTT. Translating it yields CASSPERGYQPQHF.

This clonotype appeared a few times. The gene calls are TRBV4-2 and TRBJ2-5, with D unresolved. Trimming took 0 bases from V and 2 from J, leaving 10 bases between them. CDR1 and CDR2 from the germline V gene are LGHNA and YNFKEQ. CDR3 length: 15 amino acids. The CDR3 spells CASSQDLAAQETQYF. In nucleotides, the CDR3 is TGTGCCAGCAGCCAAGATTTGGCAGCTCAAGAGACCCAGTACTTC.

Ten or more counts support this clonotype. CDR3 coding DNA: TGTGCCAGTAGTATAGAGGGGGGAAACTTGAACACTGAAGCTTTCTTT. Translating gives CASSIEGGNLNTEAFF. The genes are TRBV19 and TRBJ1-1; possible D gene TRBD1, 5 bases. Trimming cost V 0 bases and J 0 bases, with 11 bases left between them. This CDR3 is built from 16 residues. The germline V gene has CDR1 LNHDA and CDR2 SQIVND (reference sequence).

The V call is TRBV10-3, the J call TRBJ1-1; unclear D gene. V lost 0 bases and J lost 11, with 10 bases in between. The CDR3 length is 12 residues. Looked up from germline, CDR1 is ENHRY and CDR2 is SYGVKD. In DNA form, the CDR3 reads TGTGCCATCAGTGAGTCGCTGCGTCGGGCTTTCTTT. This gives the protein CAISESLRRAFF.

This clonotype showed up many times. The CDR3 DNA sequence: TGTGCCATCAGTGACGGATTTAATGAAAAACTGTTTTTT. Translated: CAISDGFNEKLFF. The rearrangement joins TRBV10-3 to TRBJ1-4; D is unresolved. Trimming shortened V by 3 bases and J by 4 bases, and 6 bases separated the two germline ends. Germline V CDR1 and CDR2: ENHRY, SYGVKD. The CDR3 loop spans 13 amino acids.

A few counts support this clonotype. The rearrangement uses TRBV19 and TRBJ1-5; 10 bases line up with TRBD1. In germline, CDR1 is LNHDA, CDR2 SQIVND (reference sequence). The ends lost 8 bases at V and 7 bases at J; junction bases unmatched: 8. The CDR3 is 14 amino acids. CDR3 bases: TGTGCCAGTTCGACAGGGGGCTTAGACCAGCCCCAGCATTTT. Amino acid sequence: CASSTGGLDQPQHF. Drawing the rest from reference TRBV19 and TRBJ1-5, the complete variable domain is DGGITQSPKYLFRKEGQNVTLSCEQNLNHDAMYWYRQDPGQGLRLIYYSQIVNDFQKGDIAEGYSVSREKKESFPLTVTSAQKNPTAFYLCASSTGGLDQPQHFGDGTRLSIL.

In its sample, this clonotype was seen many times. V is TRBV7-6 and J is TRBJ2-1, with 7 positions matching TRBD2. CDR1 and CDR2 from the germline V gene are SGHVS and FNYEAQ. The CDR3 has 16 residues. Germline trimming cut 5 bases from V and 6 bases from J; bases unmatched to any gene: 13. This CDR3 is CASSPGRARGSNEQFF. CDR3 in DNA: TGTGCCAGCAGCCCTGGGAGGGCCCGCGGCAGCAATGAGCAGTTCTTC.

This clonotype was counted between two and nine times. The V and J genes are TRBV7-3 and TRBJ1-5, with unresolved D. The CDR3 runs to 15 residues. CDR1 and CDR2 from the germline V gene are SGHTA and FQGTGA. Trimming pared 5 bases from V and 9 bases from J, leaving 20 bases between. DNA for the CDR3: TGTGCCAGCAGCCAAATTATGGGGTCCTCGTGGCCCCAGCATTTT. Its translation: CASSQIMGSSWPQHF.

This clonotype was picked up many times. The CDR3 loop is CASSSGPTDTQYF. The CDR3 DNA is TGCGCCAGCAGCTCGGGACCCACAGATACGCAGTATTTT. V is TRBV5-1 and J is TRBJ2-3; TRBD1 or TRBD2 may be the D gene (5 bases each). Looked up from germline, CDR1 is SGHRS and CDR2 is YFSETQ. The germline V and J ends were trimmed by 3 bases and 2 bases, with 7 bases remaining between them. CDR3 length equals 13 residues.

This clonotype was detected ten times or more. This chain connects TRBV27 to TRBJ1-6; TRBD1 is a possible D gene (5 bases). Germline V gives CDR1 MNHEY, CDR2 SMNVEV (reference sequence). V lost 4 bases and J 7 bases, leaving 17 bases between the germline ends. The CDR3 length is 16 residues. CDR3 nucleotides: TGTGCCAGCAGTTCTCCCCCGGGAGGGACCAATTCACCCCTCCACTTT. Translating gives CASSSPPGGTNSPLHF.

The CDR3 bases are TGTGCCAGCTCACCTCTACTAGCAGATACGCAGTATTTT. Translated, it gives CASSPLLADTQYF. This rearrangement joins TRBV18 to TRBJ2-3, with D maybe TRBD2 (5 bases). Germline assignment: CDR1 KGHSH and CDR2 LQKENI. V lost 3 bases, J lost 4 bases, and 8 bases lay in between. The length of the CDR3 is 13 residues.

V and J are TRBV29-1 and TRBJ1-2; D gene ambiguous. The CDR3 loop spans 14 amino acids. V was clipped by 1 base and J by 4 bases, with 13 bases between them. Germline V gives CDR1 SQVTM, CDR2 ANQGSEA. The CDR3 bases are TGCAGCGTTGAAGGTCCGGTACCTCGCTATGGCTACACCTTC. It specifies CSVEGPVPRYGYTF. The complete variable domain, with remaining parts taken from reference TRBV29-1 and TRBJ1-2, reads SAVISQKPSRDICQRGTSLTIQCQVDSQVTMMFWYRQQPGQSLTLIATANQGSEATYESGFVIDKFPISRPNLTFSTLTVSNMSPEDSSIYLCSVEGPVPRYGYTFGSGTRLTVV.

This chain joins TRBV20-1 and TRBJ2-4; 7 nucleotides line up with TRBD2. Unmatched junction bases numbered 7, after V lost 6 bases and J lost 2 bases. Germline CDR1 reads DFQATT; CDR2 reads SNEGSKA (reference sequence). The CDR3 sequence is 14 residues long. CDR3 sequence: CSAKREGPKNIQYF. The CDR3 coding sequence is TGCAGTGCGAAGAGGGAGGGTCCCAAAAACATTCAGTACTTC.